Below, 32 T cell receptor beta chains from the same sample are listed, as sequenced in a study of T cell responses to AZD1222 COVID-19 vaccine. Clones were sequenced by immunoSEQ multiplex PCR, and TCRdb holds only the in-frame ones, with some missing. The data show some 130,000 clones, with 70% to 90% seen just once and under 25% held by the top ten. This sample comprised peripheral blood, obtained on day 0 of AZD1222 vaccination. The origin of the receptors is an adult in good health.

CDR3 DNA: TGTGCCAGCAGCTTTCCAGGACGGGACACTGAAGCTTTCTTT. It encodes CASSFPGRDTEAFF. The chain carries TRBV7-2 and TRBJ1-1; unclear D gene. V lost 3 bases and J lost 3, with 11 bases in between. The CDR3 extends over 14 amino acids. Germline V CDR1 and CDR2: SGHTA, FQGNSA.

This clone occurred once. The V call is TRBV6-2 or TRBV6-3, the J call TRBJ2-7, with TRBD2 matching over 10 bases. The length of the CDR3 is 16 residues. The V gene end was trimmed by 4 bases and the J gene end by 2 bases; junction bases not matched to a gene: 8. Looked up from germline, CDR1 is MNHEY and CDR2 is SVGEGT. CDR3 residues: CASSSRLAGAPYEQYF. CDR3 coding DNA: TGTGCCAGCAGTTCCCGCCTAGCGGGGGCTCCCTACGAGCAGTACTTC.

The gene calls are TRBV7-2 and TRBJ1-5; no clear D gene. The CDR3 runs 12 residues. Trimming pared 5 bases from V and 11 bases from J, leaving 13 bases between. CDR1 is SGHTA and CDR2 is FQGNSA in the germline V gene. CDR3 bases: TGTGCCAGCAGCGTTACCCCGGGCGCCCAGCATTTT. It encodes CASSVTPGAQHF. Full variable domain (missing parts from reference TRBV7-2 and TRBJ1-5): GAGVSQSPSNKVTEKGKDVELRCDPISGHTALYWYRQSLGQGLEFLIYFQGNSAPDKSGLPSDRFSAERTGGSVSTLTIQRTQQEDSAVYLCASSVTPGAQHFGDGTRLSIL.

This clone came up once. This CDR3 is CASSEGGSPNTEAFF. The CDR3 DNA follows: TGTGCCAGCAGTGAAGGAGGGAGCCCGAACACTGAAGCTTTCTTT. The chain carries TRBV2 and TRBJ1-1; D is unclear. Germline V lookup: CDR1 SNHLY, CDR2 FYNNEI. V gave up 1 base and J gave up 1 base, with 10 bases separating them. The CDR3 runs to 15 residues.

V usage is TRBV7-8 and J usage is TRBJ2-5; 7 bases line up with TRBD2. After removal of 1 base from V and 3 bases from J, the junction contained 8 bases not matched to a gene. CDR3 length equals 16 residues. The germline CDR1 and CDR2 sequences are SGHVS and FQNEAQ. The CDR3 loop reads CASSLEAVAGEETQYF. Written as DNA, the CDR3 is TGTGCCAGCAGCTTAGAGGCTGTGGCGGGGGAAGAGACCCAGTACTTC.

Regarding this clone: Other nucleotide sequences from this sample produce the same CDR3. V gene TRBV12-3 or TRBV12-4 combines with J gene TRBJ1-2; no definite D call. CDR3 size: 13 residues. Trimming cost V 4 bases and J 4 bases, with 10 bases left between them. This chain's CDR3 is CASSSGPLYGYTF. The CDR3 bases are TGTGCCAGCAGTTCGGGCCCTCTCTATGGCTACACCTTC.

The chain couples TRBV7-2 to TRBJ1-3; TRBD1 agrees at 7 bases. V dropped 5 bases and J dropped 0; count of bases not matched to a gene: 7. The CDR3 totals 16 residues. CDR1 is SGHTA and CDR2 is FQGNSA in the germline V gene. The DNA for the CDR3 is TGTGCCAGCAGCCGCCACGGACAGGACTCTGGAAACACCATATATTTT. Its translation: CASSRHGQDSGNTIYF.

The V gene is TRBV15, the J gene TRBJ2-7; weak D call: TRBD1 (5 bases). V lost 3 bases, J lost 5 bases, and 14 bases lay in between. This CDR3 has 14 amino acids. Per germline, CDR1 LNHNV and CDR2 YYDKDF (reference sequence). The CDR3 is CATSSQQVANEQYF. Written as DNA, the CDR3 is TGTGCCACCAGCAGTCAACAGGTGGCCAACGAGCAGTACTTC.

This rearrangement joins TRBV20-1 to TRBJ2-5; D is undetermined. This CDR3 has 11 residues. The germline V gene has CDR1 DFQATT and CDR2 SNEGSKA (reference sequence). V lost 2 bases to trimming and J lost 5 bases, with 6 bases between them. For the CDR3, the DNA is TGCAGTGCTAGATACTCGGAGACCCAGTACTTC. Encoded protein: CSARYSETQYF.

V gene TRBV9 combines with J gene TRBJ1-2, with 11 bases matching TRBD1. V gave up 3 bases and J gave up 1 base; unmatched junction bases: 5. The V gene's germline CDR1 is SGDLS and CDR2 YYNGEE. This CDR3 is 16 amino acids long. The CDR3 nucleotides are TGTGCCAGCAGCGAAGGACAGGGGGCCTATAACTATGGCTACACCTTC. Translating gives CASSEGQGAYNYGYTF.

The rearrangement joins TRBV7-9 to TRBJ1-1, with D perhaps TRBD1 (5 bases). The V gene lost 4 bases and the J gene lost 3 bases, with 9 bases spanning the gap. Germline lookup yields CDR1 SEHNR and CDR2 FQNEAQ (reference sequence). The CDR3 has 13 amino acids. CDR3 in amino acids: CASSSRGDTEAFF. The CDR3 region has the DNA TGTGCCAGCAGCTCTCGGGGGGACACTGAAGCTTTCTTT.

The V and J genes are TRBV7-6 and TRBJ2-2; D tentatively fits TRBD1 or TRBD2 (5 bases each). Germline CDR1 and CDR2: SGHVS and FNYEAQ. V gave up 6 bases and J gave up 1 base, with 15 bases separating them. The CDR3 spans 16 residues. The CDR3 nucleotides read TGTGCCAGCAGACATGCCGGGACGCTGAACACCGGGGAGCTGTTTTTT. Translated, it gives CASRHAGTLNTGELFF.

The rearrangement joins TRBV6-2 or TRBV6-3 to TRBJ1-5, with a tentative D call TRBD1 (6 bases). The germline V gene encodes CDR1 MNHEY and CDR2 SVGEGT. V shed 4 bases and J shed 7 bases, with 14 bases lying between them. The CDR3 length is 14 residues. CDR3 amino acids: CASSSQGTGQPQHF. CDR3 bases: TGTGCCAGCAGTTCTCAGGGGACGGGACAGCCCCAGCATTTT.

CDR3 bases: TGCGCCAGCAGCTCAAGGGTAGGTACTGAAGCTTTCTTT. It specifies CASSSRVGTEAFF. J is TRBJ1-1 and V is TRBV5-1; D is ambiguous. The CDR3 spans 13 residues. Germline values: CDR1 SGHRS, CDR2 YFSETQ. V was trimmed by 3 bases and J by 5 bases, leaving 11 bases between them.

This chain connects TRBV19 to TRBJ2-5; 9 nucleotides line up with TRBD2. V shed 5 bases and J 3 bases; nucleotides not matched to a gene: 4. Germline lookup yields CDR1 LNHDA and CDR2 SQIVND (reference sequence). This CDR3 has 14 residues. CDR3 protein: CASSSGGGEETQYF. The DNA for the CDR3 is TGTGCCAGTAGTTCCGGCGGGGGGGAAGAGACCCAGTACTTC.

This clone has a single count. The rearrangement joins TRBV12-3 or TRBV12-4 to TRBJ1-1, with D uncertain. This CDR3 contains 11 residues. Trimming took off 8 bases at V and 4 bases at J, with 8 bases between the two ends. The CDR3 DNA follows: TGTGCCAGCCGCAGCATCACTGAAGCTTTCTTT. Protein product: CASRSITEAFF.

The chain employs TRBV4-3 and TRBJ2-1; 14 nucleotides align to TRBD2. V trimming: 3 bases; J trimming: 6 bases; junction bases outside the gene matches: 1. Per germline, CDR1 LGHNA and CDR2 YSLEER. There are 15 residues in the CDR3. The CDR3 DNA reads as TGCGCCAGCAGCCAGACTAGCGGGGGGGCCAATGAGCAGTTCTTC. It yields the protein CASSQTSGGANEQFF.

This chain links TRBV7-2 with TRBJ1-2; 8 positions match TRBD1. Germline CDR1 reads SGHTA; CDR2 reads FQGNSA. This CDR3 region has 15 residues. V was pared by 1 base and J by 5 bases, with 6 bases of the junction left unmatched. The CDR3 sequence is CASSLEARGPYGYTF. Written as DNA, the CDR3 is TGTGCCAGCAGCTTAGAAGCCAGGGGGCCATATGGCTACACCTTC.

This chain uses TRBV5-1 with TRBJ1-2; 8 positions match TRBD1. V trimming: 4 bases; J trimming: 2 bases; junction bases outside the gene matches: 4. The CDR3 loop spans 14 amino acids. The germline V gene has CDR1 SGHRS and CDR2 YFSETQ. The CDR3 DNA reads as TGCGCCAGCAGCCAGCAGGGGGCAAACTATGGCTACACCTTC. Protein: CASSQQGANYGYTF.

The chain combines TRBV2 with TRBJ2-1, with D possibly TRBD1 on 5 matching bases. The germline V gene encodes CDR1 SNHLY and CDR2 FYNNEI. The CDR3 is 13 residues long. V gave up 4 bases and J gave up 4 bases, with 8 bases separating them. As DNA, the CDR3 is TGTGCCAGCAGTGGACAGACTTACAATGAGCAGTTCTTC. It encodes CASSGQTYNEQFF.

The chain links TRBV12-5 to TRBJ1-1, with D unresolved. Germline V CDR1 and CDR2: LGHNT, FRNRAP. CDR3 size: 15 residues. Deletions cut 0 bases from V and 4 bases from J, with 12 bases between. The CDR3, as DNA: TGTGCTAGTGGTTTGGTAAGTTTGCTGCGCACTGAAGCTTTCTTT. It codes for CASGLVSLLRTEAFF.

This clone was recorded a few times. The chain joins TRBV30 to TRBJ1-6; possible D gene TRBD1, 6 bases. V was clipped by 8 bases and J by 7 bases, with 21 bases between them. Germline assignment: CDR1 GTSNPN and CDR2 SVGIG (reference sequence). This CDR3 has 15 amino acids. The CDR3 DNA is TGTGCCCGGACCCAGGACAGCTTCGGCAATTCACCCCTCCACTTT. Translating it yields CARTQDSFGNSPLHF.

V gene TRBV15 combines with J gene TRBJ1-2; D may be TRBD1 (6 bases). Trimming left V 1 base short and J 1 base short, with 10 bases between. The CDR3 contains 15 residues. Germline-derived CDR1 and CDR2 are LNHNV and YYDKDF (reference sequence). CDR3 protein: CATSRVGGYNYGYTF. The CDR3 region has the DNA TGTGCCACCAGCAGAGTTGGGGGCTATAACTATGGCTACACCTTC.

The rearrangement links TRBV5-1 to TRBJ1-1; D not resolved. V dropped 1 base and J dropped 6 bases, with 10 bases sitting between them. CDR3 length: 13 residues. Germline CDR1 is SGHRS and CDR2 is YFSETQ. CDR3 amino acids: CASSLQLGSEAFF. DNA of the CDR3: TGCGCCAGCAGCTTGCAGTTAGGCTCTGAAGCTTTCTTT. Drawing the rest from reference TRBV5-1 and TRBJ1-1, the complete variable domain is KAGVTQTPRYLIKTRGQQVTLSCSPISGHRSVSWYQQTPGQGLQFLFEYFSETQRNKGNFPGRFSGRQFSNSRSEMNVSTLELGDSALYLCASSLQLGSEAFFGQGTRLTVV.

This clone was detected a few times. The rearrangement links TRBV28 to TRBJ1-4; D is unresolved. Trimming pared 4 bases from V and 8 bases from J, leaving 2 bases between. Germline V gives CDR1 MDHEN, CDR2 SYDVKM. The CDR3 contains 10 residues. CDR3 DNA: TGTGCCAGCAGTTACGAAAAACTGTTTTTT. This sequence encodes CASSYEKLFF.

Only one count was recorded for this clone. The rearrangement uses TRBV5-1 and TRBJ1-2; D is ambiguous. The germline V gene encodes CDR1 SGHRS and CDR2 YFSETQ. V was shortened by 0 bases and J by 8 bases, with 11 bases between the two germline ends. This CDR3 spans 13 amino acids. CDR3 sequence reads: CASSLGQNLGYTF. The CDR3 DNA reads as TGCGCCAGCAGCTTGGGGCAAAACCTCGGCTACACCTTC.

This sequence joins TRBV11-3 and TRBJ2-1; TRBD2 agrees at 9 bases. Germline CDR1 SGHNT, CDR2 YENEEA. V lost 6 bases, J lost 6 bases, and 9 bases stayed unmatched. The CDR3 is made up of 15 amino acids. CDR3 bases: TGTGCCAGCAGTCCGGGACTAGCAAGGGGCAATGAGCAGTTCTTC. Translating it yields CASSPGLARGNEQFF.

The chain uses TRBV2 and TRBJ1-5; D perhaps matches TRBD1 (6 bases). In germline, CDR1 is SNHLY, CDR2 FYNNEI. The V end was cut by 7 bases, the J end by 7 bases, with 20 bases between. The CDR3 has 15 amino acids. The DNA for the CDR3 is TGTGCCAGCACTCCCGGGGGCCGGGGTTGGCAGCCCCAGCATTTT. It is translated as CASTPGGRGWQPQHF.

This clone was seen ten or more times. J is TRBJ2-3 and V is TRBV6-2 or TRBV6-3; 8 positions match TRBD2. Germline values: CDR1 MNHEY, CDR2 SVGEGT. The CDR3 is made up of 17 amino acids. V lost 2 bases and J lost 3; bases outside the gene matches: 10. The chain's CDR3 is CASSYAYRGGLTDTQYF. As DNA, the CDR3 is TGTGCCAGCAGTTACGCCTACCGGGGGGGTTTAACAGATACGCAGTATTTT.

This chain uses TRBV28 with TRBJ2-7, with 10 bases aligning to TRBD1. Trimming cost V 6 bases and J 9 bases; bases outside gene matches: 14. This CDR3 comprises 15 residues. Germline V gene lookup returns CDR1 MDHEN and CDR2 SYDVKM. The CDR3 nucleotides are TGTGCCAGCAGCCCTTACGGGACAGGGGTTTATGGGCAGTACTTC. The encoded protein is CASSPYGTGVYGQYF.

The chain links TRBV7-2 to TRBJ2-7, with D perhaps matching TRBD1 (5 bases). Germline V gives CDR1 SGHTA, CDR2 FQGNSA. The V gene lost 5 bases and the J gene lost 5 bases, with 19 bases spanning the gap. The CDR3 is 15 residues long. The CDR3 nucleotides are TGTGCCAGCAGCAAAGACAGATACCTGAACCACGAGCAGTACTTC. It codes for CASSKDRYLNHEQYF.

The CDR3 DNA is TGTGCCAGCAGCCGCGCTAGGGCAGTCAACTACGAGCAGTACTTC. Encoded protein: CASSRARAVNYEQYF. The chain combines TRBV7-2 with TRBJ2-7; D not certain. V lost 5 bases and J 3 bases, leaving 17 bases between the germline ends. Germline values: CDR1 SGHTA, CDR2 FQGNSA. The CDR3 is 15 residues long.